Shown below are 4 T cell receptor beta chains from a single sample sequenced in a study of blood T cells in healthy people across ages. The second PCR ran roughly 7 to 12 cycles with a sample-barcoded 5' primer and J-beta primers. TCRdb re-called the 5' RACE reads with MiXCR, one entry per CDR3 protein. The sample holds some 710,000 distinct CDR3 sequences, about 45% seen once. The sequenced material came from blood. The receptor set was obtained from an elderly man in good health.

The chain employs TRBV11-2 and TRBJ2-4; the D gene is possibly TRBD1 (6 bases). Germline CDR1 is SGHAT and CDR2 is FQNNGV. The CDR3 runs to 15 residues. V lost 4 bases and J 13 bases, leaving 23 bases between the germline ends. CDR3 region: CASSSGQTLSREQYF. The CDR3 bases are TGTGCCAGCAGCTCCGGACAGACCCTTTCGAGGGAGCAGTACTTC.

This clonotype was detected a few times. The chain has TRBV6-2 or TRBV6-3 and TRBJ2-7; 9 nucleotides align to TRBD1. After removal of 6 bases from V and 4 bases from J, the junction contained 7 bases not matched to a gene. The germline gives CDR1 MNHEY, CDR2 SVGEGT. The CDR3 loop spans 14 amino acids. The CDR3 region is CASRRDRERYEQYF. In nucleotides, the CDR3 is TGTGCCAGCAGACGGGACAGGGAGAGGTACGAGCAGTACTTC.

Regarding this clonotype: The junction does not match germline at one end; this may be a read error. The chain couples TRBV7-2 to TRBJ2-1, with D perhaps matching TRBD2 (6 bases). CDR1 is SGHTA, CDR2 FQGNSA, per germline. The CDR3 has 16 amino acids. The CDR3 here is CASSISSAATDNEQFF. The CDR3 coding sequence is TGCGCCAGCAGCATCTCTAGCGCAGCTACCGACAATGAGCAGTTCTTC.

The rearrangement uses TRBV7-2 and TRBJ2-1, with TRBD2 matching over 8 bases. CDR3 size: 17 residues. CDR1 is SGHTA and CDR2 is FQGNSA in the germline V gene. V trimming: 1 base; J trimming: 9 bases; junction bases outside the gene matches: 14. This CDR3 reads CASSLGGSGSLIGEQFF. The CDR3 DNA reads as TGTGCCAGCAGCTTAGGCGGGAGCGGGAGTCTGATCGGTGAGCAGTTCTTC.